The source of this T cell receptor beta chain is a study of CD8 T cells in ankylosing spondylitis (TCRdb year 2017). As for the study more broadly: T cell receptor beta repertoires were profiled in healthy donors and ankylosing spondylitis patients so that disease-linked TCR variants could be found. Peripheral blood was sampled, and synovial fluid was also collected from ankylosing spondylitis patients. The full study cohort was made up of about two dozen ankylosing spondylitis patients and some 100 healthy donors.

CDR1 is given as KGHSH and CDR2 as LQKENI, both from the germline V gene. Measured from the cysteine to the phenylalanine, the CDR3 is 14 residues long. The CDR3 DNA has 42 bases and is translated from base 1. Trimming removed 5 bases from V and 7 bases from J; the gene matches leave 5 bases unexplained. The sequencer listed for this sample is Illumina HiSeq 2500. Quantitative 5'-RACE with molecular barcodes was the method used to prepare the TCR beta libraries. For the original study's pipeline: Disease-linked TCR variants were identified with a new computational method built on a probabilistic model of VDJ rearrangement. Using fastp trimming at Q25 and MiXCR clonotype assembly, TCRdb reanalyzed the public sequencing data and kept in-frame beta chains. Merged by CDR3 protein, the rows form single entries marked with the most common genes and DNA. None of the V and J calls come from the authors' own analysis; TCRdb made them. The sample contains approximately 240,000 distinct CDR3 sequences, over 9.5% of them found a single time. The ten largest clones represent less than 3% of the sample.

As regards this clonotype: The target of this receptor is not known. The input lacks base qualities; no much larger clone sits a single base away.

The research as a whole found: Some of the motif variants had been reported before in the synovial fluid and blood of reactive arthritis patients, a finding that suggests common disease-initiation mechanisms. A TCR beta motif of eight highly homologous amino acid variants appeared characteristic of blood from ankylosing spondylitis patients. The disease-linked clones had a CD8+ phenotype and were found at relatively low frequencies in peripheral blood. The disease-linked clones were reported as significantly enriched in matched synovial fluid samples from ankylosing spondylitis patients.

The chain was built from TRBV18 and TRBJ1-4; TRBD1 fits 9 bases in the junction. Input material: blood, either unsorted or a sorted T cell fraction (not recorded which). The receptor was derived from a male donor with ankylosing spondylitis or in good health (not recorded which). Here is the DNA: TGTGCCAGCTCAATCGACAGGGGGTCTGAAAAACTGTTTTTT. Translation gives CASSIDRGSEKLFF.